The present T cell receptor (beta chain) was sequenced within a study of cytomegalovirus exposure and HLA in healthy donors (dated by TCRdb to the late 2010s). Some background on the complete study: In an earlier analysis of fewer than 750 of the donors, around 290 Gb of sequence data and 95 million to 130 million unique TCR beta sequences from 180 million or so T cells were reported. An early release that covered approximately 600 HLA-typed donors contained approximately 300 gigabases of sequencing data and 65 million to 100 million unique TCR sequences. The genetic ancestry cluster associated with self-reported Caucasian donors included 80% to 90% of the 398 genotyped donors. The aim of the study was to test whether cataloging public T cell receptors could identify signatures of past pathogen exposure. The T cell repertoires of under 750 subjects were profiled by immunosequencing and related to cytomegalovirus serostatus. In addition to the first cohort of approximately 650 subjects, a separate validation cohort of some 120 different subjects was used. To predict cytomegalovirus infection status, the study brought together high-throughput TCR immunosequencing, statistical association of individual TCRs with disease status, and machine learning. To study patterns of TCR occurrence, a later analysis re-analyzed previously published TCR beta repertoires from 666 donors and added high-resolution HLA genotyping. The later analysis used no new phenotypic data to find candidate immune exposures, relying instead on TCR beta sequences and their occurrence across donors. In an earlier analysis of about 590 of the donors, high-throughput TCR beta sequencing was used to judge whether each TCR beta V gene segment behaved as functional or pseudogenic. Donor age, sex, ethnicity and CMV serostatus were compiled alongside the repertoire data. A later genetic analysis took genome-wide SNP genotypes for about three fifths of the 666 donors and used that subset as a discovery cohort. Every discovery cohort repertoire had been produced on one sequencing platform. Class I and class II HLA loci were covered by the typing at four-digit resolution. The number of typed donors differed by locus: roughly 620-630 for A, B, C, DRB1 and DQB1; approximately 520 for DQA1; about 600 for DPA1; and roughly 490 for DPB1. Because of strong linkage in the cohort, four or five DR-DQ haplotypes were treated as single units for association and clustering. Among 300 to 450 genotyped donors of the cohort, an average of approximately 250,000 unique TCR beta nucleotide sequences were sequenced per donor, roughly 20% of them non-productive. The paper's findings and limits, for the study overall: Across donors, most TCR sequences were observed very rarely, whereas some public TCRs were present in many individuals. Correlated functional status among segregating V segments might be attributable to linkage disequilibrium, but an unknown experimental factor could not be ruled out. A further reported finding was that TCR beta sequences accurately predicted the HLA-A and HLA-B alleles for most subjects in the first cohort. A few of the identified cytomegalovirus-associated TCR beta chains were confirmed in vitro to be specific for cytomegalovirus antigens. At a false discovery rate of 0.05, a later analysis linked about 16,000 TCR beta sequences to specific HLA alleles. A later analysis found that HLA-associated TCR beta chains were more clonally expanded and had lower generation probabilities than equally common non-associated chains. Because counts were too low, seventeen rarely observed V segments, including chromosome 9 orphons, were left out of the earlier analysis of some 640 of the donors. CMV serostatus was the only immune exposure information available for the cohort. Compared with the roughly 710-donor mean, donors in an Asian-associated ancestry cluster had fewer N-insertions in productive TCRs, according to a later genetic analysis. In a later genetic analysis, a missense DCLRE1C variant was associated with V-gene and J-gene trimming of TCR beta chains, and the association was replicated in an independent cohort. In an earlier analysis of more than 500 of the donors, most TCR beta V segments appeared in productive rearrangements about 90% or about 30% of the time, broadly matching IMGT annotations. The classifier was reported to diagnose cytomegalovirus status with high specificity and sensitivity in both the original cohort and the validation cohort. The authors suggested that the approach could potentially be extended to other disease states and immunological phenotypes. In the study, about 150 TCR beta chains were listed as associated with cytomegalovirus. Because the 87-base-pair reads could not distinguish some IMGT-functional V segments, including TRBV6-2 and TRBV6-3, those segments were excluded. The presence/absence analyses assumed that sequencing depth was roughly uniform across donors, and that assumption may not be true. In a later analysis, most CMV-associated TCR beta chains were found to appear HLA-restricted, with HLA associations seemingly driven largely by CMV exposure. When HLA alleles, especially DR and DQ, strongly co-occurred, TCR associations were difficult to assign to individual alleles. HLA typing was unavailable for some donors at each locus, so association tests used only the typed subset. This cohort had only TCR beta chains sequenced, and the lack of alpha or paired-chain data limited which features could be detected. According to a later analysis, TCR association rates differed among HLA loci, with DRB1 alleles showing the most associated TCRs and HLA-C alleles showing the fewest. A cluster of highly shared sequence variants was judged likely to represent a technical artifact of the sequencing pipeline. In a later analysis, several top co-occurrence clusters were reported to appear linked to parvovirus B19, influenza, CMV and Epstein-Barr virus.

The CDR1 and CDR2 encoded by the germline V gene are ENHRY and SYGVKD. The CDR3 measures 14 amino acids from cysteine to phenylalanine. Only the CDR3 part of the read is kept: 42 bases, read in frame from the first base. A distance of 13 bases separates the germline ends of V and J, which lose 10 bases and 0 bases respectively. The library was produced with the immunoSEQ multiplex PCR assay. The multiplex PCR relied on a mix of 60 forward primers for TCR Vbeta segments and 13 reverse primers for TCR Jbeta segments. The CDR3 region of rearranged TCR beta genes was amplified from genomic DNA with a multiplex PCR assay. Amplified TCR beta libraries were sequenced as 87-base-pair reads on the Illumina HiSeq System. On the authors' methods: In a later analysis, 70 million to 95 million unique TCR beta chains were counted across the approximately 640 repertoires, and roughly 11 million of these chains were shared by at least two donors. Raw reads were error-corrected and collapsed into unique sequences with a nearest-neighbor algorithm that merged closely related sequences to remove PCR and sequencing errors. CDR3 sequences were aligned to IMGT reference sequences to assign V, D and J gene segments. For a sequence to be retained, at least a six-nucleotide match to both a V gene segment and a J gene segment was required. Rearrangements were classified as productive when the CDR3 lacked stop codons and remained in frame with V and J, and all other rearrangements were classified as non-productive. CDR3 was defined according to IMGT convention as the region running from the second conserved V-encoded cysteine to the conserved J-encoded phenylalanine. In an earlier analysis of approximately 500 of the donors, sequences lacking an unambiguous match to a single V gene segment were excluded. An earlier analysis of 587 of the donors called V segments functional above 56.7% productive rearrangements and segregating when the between-donor standard deviation exceeded 5%. A statistical classification framework was built to diagnose cytomegalovirus status from the catalog of TCR beta chain sequences. V and J gene assignment, in a later analysis, came from comparing TCR nucleotide sequences with IMGT/GENE-DB human TR gene sequences. The TCRdist pipeline was used in a later analysis to assign CDR3 sequences and most-parsimonious VDJ recombination scenarios. In a later analysis, each TCR beta chain was defined by its CDR3 amino acid sequence together with its V-gene family, and reads without a unique V-gene family were excluded. As a way to deal with suspected cross-contamination and a sequencing artifact, a later analysis dropped over 550 nucleotide sequences that were highly shared and had low generation probability. In a later analysis, a clonal expansion index was calculated for each public chain from normalized within-repertoire ranks of inferred template counts. A later analysis computed generation probabilities with a VDJ recombination model fitted to out-of-frame rearrangements, and checked the results against IGoR. Hypergeometric tests were used in a later analysis to score TCR-TCR, TCR-HLA and TCR-CMV co-occurrence, with a repertoire-size bias correction applied to the TCR pairs. A later analysis estimated false discovery rates by permuting HLA or CMV assignments 20 times. A later analysis grouped co-occurring TCRs with DBSCAN, adding TCRdist sequence similarity when clustering within HLA-allele-positive subsets. Repertoires with fewer than 30,000 or more than 120,000 public chains were left out of co-occurrence clustering, as were about 5 repertoires with anomalous nucleotide sharing. TCRdb provides this immuneACCESS table in a form limited to in-frame rearrangements. Some clones are lacking; in checked studies, under half of them reflect an unresolved V gene, and why the rest are absent is not known. From that table come the V and J calls and clone size; the DNA was used to work out D and trimming. Present in this sample are around 240,000 clones, 82% of which were seen just once. The ten largest clones take up 4.5% to 6% of the sample.

In total, 500 to 700 healthy bone marrow donors made up the cohort. All cohort members were sampled while nominally healthy, although unrecorded immune exposures were likely present. The donor was CMV seropositive and was included in the group of almost 300 seropositive cohort members. Each donor provided a peripheral blood sample, and peripheral blood mononuclear cells were used for TCR beta sequencing. Genomic DNA extraction from the blood cell samples was performed with the Qiagen DNeasy Blood Extraction Kit. In the case of this clone: Its antigen is unknown. Base quality data are lacking; no much larger clone is found one base away.

Recombination linked TRBV10-3 to TRBJ1-3; no D gene is confidently identified. This receptor was identified in a woman in her 40s in good health and CMV-seropositive. The sequenced sample consisted of PBMCs. The nucleotides are TGTGCCACCCAGCGCCAGACCTCTGGAAACACCATATATTTT. This gives the protein CATQRQTSGNTIYF.